This T cell receptor beta chain derives from a study of blood T cell repertoires in COVID-19. Libraries were prepared by immunoSEQ multiplex PCR; TCRdb keeps only in-frame clonotypes and omits some of them. The sample shows about 190,000 clones, 70% to 90% of them seen only once. Looked up from germline, CDR1 is MNHNS and CDR2 is SASEGT. Trimming removed 1 base at V and 1 base at J, with 10 bases between. This CDR3 is built from 15 residues. The sequence was obtained from a woman between 70 and 85 years old with active or convalescent COVID-19. The sequenced sample was peripheral blood. The J gene is TRBJ2-5, the V gene TRBV6-1; tentatively, D is TRBD1 (6 bases). CDR3 sequence reads: CASSEGSGAQETQYF. The CDR3 DNA reads as TGTGCCAGCAGTGAAGGTTCAGGGGCCCAAGAGACCCAGTACTTC.